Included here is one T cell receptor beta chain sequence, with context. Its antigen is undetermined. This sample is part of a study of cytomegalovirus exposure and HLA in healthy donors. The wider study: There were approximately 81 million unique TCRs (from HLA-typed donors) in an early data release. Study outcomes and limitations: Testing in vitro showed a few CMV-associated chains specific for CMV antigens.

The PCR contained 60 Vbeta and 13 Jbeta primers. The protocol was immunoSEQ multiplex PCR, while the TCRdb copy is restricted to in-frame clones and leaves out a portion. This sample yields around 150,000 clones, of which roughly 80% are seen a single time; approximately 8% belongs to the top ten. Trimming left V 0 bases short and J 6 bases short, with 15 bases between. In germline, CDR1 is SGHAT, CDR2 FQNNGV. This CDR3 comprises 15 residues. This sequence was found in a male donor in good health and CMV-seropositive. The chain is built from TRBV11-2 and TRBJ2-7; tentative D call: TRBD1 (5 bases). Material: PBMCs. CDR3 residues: CASSLDRARLGEQYF. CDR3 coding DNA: TGTGCCAGCAGCTTAGACAGGGCAAGGTTGGGCGAGCAGTACTTC. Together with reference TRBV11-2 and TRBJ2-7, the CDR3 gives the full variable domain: EAGVAQSPRYKIIEKRQSVAFWCNPISGHATLYWYQQILGQGPKLLIQFQNNGVVDDSQLPKDRFSAERLKGVDSTLKIQPAKLEDSAVYLCASSLDRARLGEQYFGPGTRLTVT.